This note documents a single T cell receptor beta chain sequence. This was a deep-level run. Study processing details: Filtering of immunoSEQ junctional sequences could not match full-length read filtering. The assay was immunoSEQ multiplex PCR, and TCRdb's table has in-frame clones only and misses some. V and J calls and clone size are as listed in that table; D and trimming were resolved from the DNA. The table shows roughly 2.5 million clones, with approximately 94% occurring only once. The data originate from a study of shared clonotypes between healthy human individuals. Turning to the study itself: Each donor had three CD4 naive, three CD4 memory, two CD8 naive and one CD8 memory plate.

Sequencing was performed on naive CD4+ T cells sorted from blood. The subset denotes: CD45RA+ positively selected. This clonotype was obtained from a man aged 18 to 30 in good health.

The CDR3 sequence: CASSQGTWEKLFF. In DNA, the CDR3 is TGTGCCAGCTCACAGGGGACATGGGAAAAACTGTTTTTT. This chain links TRBV18 with TRBJ1-4, with a weak D call TRBD1 (6 bases). With 4 bases removed from V and 8 bases from J, the gap between germline ends came to 11 bases. The V gene's germline CDR1 is KGHSH and CDR2 LQKENI. The CDR3 extends over 13 amino acids.